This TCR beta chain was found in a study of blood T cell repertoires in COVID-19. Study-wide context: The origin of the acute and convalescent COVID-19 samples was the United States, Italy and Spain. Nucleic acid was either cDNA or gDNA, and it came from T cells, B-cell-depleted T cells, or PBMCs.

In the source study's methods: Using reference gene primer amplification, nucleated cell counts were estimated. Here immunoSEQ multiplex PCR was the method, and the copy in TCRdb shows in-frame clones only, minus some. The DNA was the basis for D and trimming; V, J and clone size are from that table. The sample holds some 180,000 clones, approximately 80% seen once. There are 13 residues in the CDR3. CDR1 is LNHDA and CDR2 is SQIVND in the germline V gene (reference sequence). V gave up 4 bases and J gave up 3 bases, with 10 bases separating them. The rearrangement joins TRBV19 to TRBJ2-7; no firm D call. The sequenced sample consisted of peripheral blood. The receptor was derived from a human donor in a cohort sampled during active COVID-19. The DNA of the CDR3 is TGTGCCAGTAGTACGACTGAAGGCTACGAGCAGTACTTC. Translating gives CASSTTEGYEQYF.